This T cell receptor beta chain was identified during a study of identical twins. This clonotype was detected many times. The CDR3 extends over 17 amino acids. J was trimmed by 6 bases and V by 0 bases; bases with no gene match: 10. Germline CDR1 reads LNHNV; CDR2 reads YYDKDF (reference sequence). Each CDR3 protein is one row after TCRdb ran MiXCR on the 5' RACE reads. This table has approximately 890,000 distinct CDR3 sequences, around an eighth appearing once. The data also belong to a second study, concerning yellow fever vaccine responses in identical twins.

The sequence came from a woman aged 18-30 years in good health. The J gene is TRBJ2-2, the V gene TRBV15, with 7 positions matching TRBD2. What was sequenced was PBMCs. The CDR3 bases are TGTGCCACCAGCAGAGATAGGGAGGGGTTTATACCCGGGGAGCTGTTTTTT. This translates into CATSRDREGFIPGELFF. Combining the CDR3 with reference TRBV15 and TRBJ2-2 gives the whole variable domain DAMVIQNPRYQVTQFGKPVTLSCSQTLNHNVMYWYQQKSSQAPKLLFHYYDKDFNNEADTPDNFQSRRPNTSFCFLDIRSPGLGDTAMYLCATSRDREGFIPGELFFGEGSRLTVL.